This passage covers 8 T cell receptor beta chains from one sample sequenced in a study of T cell responses to AZD1222 COVID-19 vaccine. Sequenced by immunoSEQ multiplex PCR; TCRdb stores in-frame clones only, minus some. There are tens of thousands of clones in the sample; roughly 85% occur only once, and roughly 20% lies in the top ten. Sequenced material: peripheral blood, taken on day 0 of AZD1222 vaccination. The source of these receptors is an adult in good health.

The rearrangement links TRBV3-1 (or the pseudogene TRBV3-2) to TRBJ2-1, with TRBD2 as a possible D gene (6 bases). The CDR3 sequence is 13 residues long. The germline V gene has CDR1 LGHDT and CDR2 YNNKEL (reference sequence). V was clipped by 4 bases and J by 8 bases, with 12 bases between them. CDR3 DNA sequence: TGTGCCAGCAGCCCCCCCCGGGGGTATGAGCAGTTCTTC. Translated, it gives CASSPPRGYEQFF.

This clone was detected once. The chain combines TRBV5-4 with TRBJ2-7; 11 bases line up with TRBD2. CDR1 and CDR2 (germline): SGHNT, YYREEE (reference sequence). Trimming removed 4 bases from V and 6 bases from J; junction bases left unmatched: 6. The CDR3 contains 14 residues. CDR3 loop: CASSPGLAVFEQYF. The CDR3 DNA sequence: TGTGCCAGCAGCCCGGGACTAGCGGTTTTCGAGCAGTACTTC.

The chain uses TRBV7-9 and TRBJ1-1, with D tentatively TRBD1 (6 bases). Germline V gives CDR1 SEHNR, CDR2 FQNEAQ (reference sequence). Between the trimmed V and J ends, which lost 7 bases and 1 base, there was a span of 10 bases. There are 13 residues in the CDR3. The CDR3 loop is CASNEGGNTEAFF. CDR3 bases: TGTGCCAGCAACGAGGGGGGGAACACTGAAGCTTTCTTT.

The chain joins TRBV2 to TRBJ1-1, with TRBD1 identical over 12 bases. The germline V gene encodes CDR1 SNHLY and CDR2 FYNNEI. The CDR3 extends over 14 amino acids. Trimming removed 6 bases from V and 4 bases from J; junction bases left unmatched: 3. The CDR3 reads CASRGTGGFTEAFF. In DNA form, the CDR3 reads TGTGCCAGCAGGGGGACAGGGGGCTTCACTGAAGCTTTCTTT.

The sample holds one count of this clone. The CDR3 sequence: CASSQAPWQETQYF. CDR3 nucleotides: TGTGCCAGCAGCCAAGCCCCCTGGCAAGAGACCCAGTACTTC. The chain couples TRBV3-1 (or the pseudogene TRBV3-2) to TRBJ2-5; D uncertain. The CDR3 has 14 residues. The V gene's germline CDR1 is LGHDT and CDR2 YNNKEL (reference sequence). Trimming left V 1 base short and J 2 bases short, with 8 bases between.

In the case of this clone: Mismatch with germline at one junction end may stem from a read error. The chain recombines TRBV6-4 with TRBJ1-1; the match to TRBD1 covers 9 bases. The CDR3 is made up of 14 amino acids. CDR1 and CDR2 (germline): MRHNA, SNTAGT. The CDR3 DNA follows: TGTGCCAGCAGTCCAGGACAGGGGAACTCTGAAGCTTTCTTT. Amino acid sequence: CASSPGQGNSEAFF.

The J gene is TRBJ2-7, the V gene TRBV2, with D perhaps TRBD2 (6 bases). CDR1 SNHLY and CDR2 FYNNEI come from the germline V gene. The length of the CDR3 is 13 residues. Trimming pared 3 bases from V and 4 bases from J, leaving 10 bases between. This CDR3 reads CASSDQTSYEQYF. For the CDR3, the DNA is TGTGCCAGCAGTGACCAGACTAGTTACGAGCAGTACTTC. The complete variable domain, with remaining parts taken from reference TRBV2 and TRBJ2-7, reads EPEVTQTPSHQVTQMGQEVILRCVPISNHLYFYWYRQILGQKVEFLVSFYNNEISEKSEIFDDQFSVERPDGSNFTLKIRSTKLEDSAMYFCASSDQTSYEQYFGPGTRLTVT.

The chain links TRBV3-1 (or the pseudogene TRBV3-2) to TRBJ2-7; TRBD1 aligns across 7 bases. Germline CDR1 LGHDT, CDR2 YNNKEL (reference sequence). Trimming removed 5 bases from V and 3 bases from J; junction bases left unmatched: 16. This CDR3 contains 17 residues. The CDR3 is CASSDPVRAGGFYEQYF. The CDR3, as DNA: TGTGCCAGCAGCGACCCCGTGAGGGCAGGGGGTTTCTACGAGCAGTACTTC.